A single sample gave rise to the 30 T cell receptor beta chains below, sequenced in a study of blood T cell repertoires in COVID-19. The data were produced by immunoSEQ multiplex PCR, yet TCRdb's version contains in-frame clones alone and is incomplete. The table lists about 240,000 clones, approximately 78% of them singletons. The specimen sequenced was peripheral blood. The receptor set was obtained from a woman in her fifties or sixties with active or convalescent COVID-19.

This clone has a single count. The J gene is TRBJ1-4, the V gene TRBV6-6, with 7 bases identical to TRBD1. Germline CDR1 and CDR2: MNHNY and SVGAGI (reference sequence). V trimming: 6 bases; J trimming: 0 bases; junction bases outside the gene matches: 1. The CDR3 is 14 residues long. The CDR3 spells CASRQGATNEKLFF. In DNA form, the CDR3 reads TGTGCCAGCAGGCAGGGGGCAACTAATGAAAAACTGTTTTTT.

The chain is built from TRBV18 and TRBJ1-5, with TRBD1 as a possible D gene (5 bases). The germline V and J ends were trimmed by 4 bases and 3 bases, with 13 bases remaining between them. CDR1 is KGHSH and CDR2 is LQKENI in the germline V gene. The CDR3 has 15 amino acids. The CDR3 DNA sequence: TGTGCCAGCTCACGCCCCCCAGGGATCAATCAGCCCCAGCATTTT. As protein: CASSRPPGINQPQHF.

The chain couples TRBV6-2 or TRBV6-3 to TRBJ2-5, with D hard to call. The CDR3 loop spans 11 amino acids. The V end lost 6 bases, the J end lost 7 bases, and 9 bases lay between the germline ends. Germline V CDR1 and CDR2: MNHEY, SVGEGT. Written as DNA, the CDR3 is TGTGCCAGCAGCCCTCGAGGGACCCAGTACTTC. It translates to CASSPRGTQYF.

This clone came up once. CDR3 sequence reads: CASSAATPGTGVGDTQYF. CDR3 coding DNA: TGTGCCAGCAGTGCTGCAACACCCGGGACAGGGGTGGGCGATACGCAGTATTTT. The gene calls are TRBV6-1 and TRBJ2-3, with TRBD1 identical over 10 bases. V shed 4 bases and J 6 bases; nucleotides not matched to a gene: 16. The CDR3 is 18 residues long. CDR1 MNHNS and CDR2 SASEGT come from the germline V gene.

This rearrangement joins TRBV5-6 to TRBJ2-2, with 13 bases identical to TRBD2. This CDR3 comprises 17 residues. V shed 4 bases and J 3 bases; nucleotides not matched to a gene: 6. Germline V CDR1 and CDR2: SGHDT, YYEEEE. The CDR3 here is CASSPGLAGSYTGELFF. Written as DNA, the CDR3 is TGTGCCAGCAGCCCGGGACTAGCGGGGAGTTACACCGGGGAGCTGTTTTTT.

The gene calls are TRBV2 and TRBJ1-2, with a tentative D call TRBD1 (6 bases). Germline values: CDR1 SNHLY, CDR2 FYNNEI. The CDR3 covers 15 residues. V dropped 7 bases and J dropped 2 bases, with 17 bases sitting between them. The CDR3 DNA follows: TGTGCCAGCACCATACAGGGAGAGGGGAACTATGGCTACACCTTC. Translating gives CASTIQGEGNYGYTF.

V gene TRBV7-9 combines with J gene TRBJ1-1, with D perhaps matching TRBD1 (6 bases). This CDR3 spans 17 amino acids. V was trimmed by 4 bases and J by 4 bases, leaving 22 bases between them. CDR1 is SEHNR and CDR2 is FQNEAQ in the germline V gene (reference sequence). The DNA of the CDR3 is TGTGCCAGCAGCTCGACGTTAGAGGCCAGAGGGGGCACTGAAGCTTTCTTT. Its protein product is CASSSTLEARGGTEAFF. The complete variable domain, with remaining parts taken from reference TRBV7-9 and TRBJ1-1, reads DTGVSQNPRHKITKRGQNVTFRCDPISEHNRLYWYRQTLGQGPEFLTYFQNEAQLEKSRLLSDRFSAERPKGSFSTLEIQRTEQGDSAMYLCASSSTLEARGGTEAFFGQGTRLTVV.

The rearrangement uses TRBV30 and TRBJ1-5; TRBD1 matches 9 bases. The CDR3 loop spans 14 amino acids. V trimming: 3 bases; J trimming: 5 bases; junction bases outside the gene matches: 5. Germline CDR1 reads GTSNPN; CDR2 reads SVGIG (reference sequence). The CDR3 bases are TGTGCCTGGAGAGGGACAGGGCCTTATCAGCCCCAGCATTTT. Translation gives CAWRGTGPYQPQHF.

This sequence joins TRBV18 and TRBJ2-7; 7 positions match TRBD1. Per the germline V gene, CDR1 is KGHSH and CDR2 is LQKENI. V gave up 5 bases and J gave up 3 bases; unmatched junction bases: 13. The CDR3 sequence is 16 residues long. The CDR3 DNA reads as TGTGCCAGCTCAGGCGACAGGGTGGTAACGGTCTACGAGCAGTACTTC. Translating gives CASSGDRVVTVYEQYF.

The chain carries TRBV2 and TRBJ1-6, with 11 bases matching TRBD1. Germline V lookup: CDR1 SNHLY, CDR2 FYNNEI. The CDR3 runs to 13 residues. The J segment lost 8 bases and the V segment lost 6 bases, leaving 0 bases of the junction unmatched. The CDR3 loop reads CASRGQGDSPLHF. In DNA, the CDR3 is TGTGCCAGCAGGGGACAGGGGGATTCACCCCTCCACTTT.

The chain combines TRBV24-1 with TRBJ1-2; 9 positions match TRBD1. CDR3 length: 14 residues. CDR1 is KGHDR and CDR2 is SFDVKD in the germline V gene. V shed 3 bases, J shed 8 bases, and the junction held 6 bases outside the gene matches. The CDR3 nucleotides are TGTGCCACCAGTGATGGACAGGGGACGAGAGGCTACACCTTC. It is translated as CATSDGQGTRGYTF.

This chain joins TRBV19 and TRBJ1-2; tentative D call: TRBD1 (6 bases). The CDR3 totals 14 residues. The germline CDR1 and CDR2 sequences are LNHDA and SQIVND (reference sequence). The germline V and J ends were trimmed by 9 bases and 2 bases, with 16 bases remaining between them. The CDR3 region is CASQAARGNYGYTF. In nucleotides, the CDR3 is TGTGCCAGCCAGGCCGCCAGGGGAAACTATGGCTACACCTTC. The full variable domain, its missing parts supplied by reference TRBV19 and TRBJ1-2, is DGGITQSPKYLFRKEGQNVTLSCEQNLNHDAMYWYRQDPGQGLRLIYYSQIVNDFQKGDIAEGYSVSREKKESFPLTVTSAQKNPTAFYLCASQAARGNYGYTFGSGTRLTVV.

This clone turned up a few times. The chain employs TRBV7-8 and TRBJ1-3; TRBD1 might be the D (5 bases). Germline assignment: CDR1 SGHVS and CDR2 FQNEAQ. The CDR3 is 15 amino acids. V was clipped by 4 bases and J by 4 bases, with 14 bases between them. The chain's CDR3 is CASSSSSRVGNTIYF. The DNA for the CDR3 is TGTGCCAGCAGCTCTAGTAGCAGGGTGGGAAACACCATATATTTT.

The V and J genes are TRBV30 and TRBJ1-2; 7 bases align to TRBD1. The length of the CDR3 is 13 residues. Per germline, CDR1 GTSNPN and CDR2 SVGIG (reference sequence). Unmatched junction bases numbered 4, after V lost 2 bases and J lost 4 bases. The CDR3 spells CAWSSDRVYGYTF. Here the CDR3 DNA reads TGTGCCTGGAGTTCTGACAGGGTCTATGGCTACACCTTC.

The J gene is TRBJ1-1, the V gene TRBV15; a possible D gene is TRBD1 (5 bases). Looked up from germline, CDR1 is LNHNV and CDR2 is YYDKDF (reference sequence). The CDR3 length is 18 residues. V was shortened by 0 bases and J by 1 base, with 18 bases between the two germline ends. The CDR3 region is CATSRDRGHVGRNTEAFF. In nucleotides, the CDR3 is TGTGCCACCAGCAGAGATAGAGGACATGTCGGGAGGAACACTGAAGCTTTCTTT.

This rearrangement joins TRBV4-1 to TRBJ2-3; the match to TRBD2 covers 8 bases. The V segment lost 1 base and the J segment 5 bases; nucleotides outside the gene matches: 11. Germline values: CDR1 MGHRA, CDR2 YSYEKL. CDR3 length: 17 amino acids. CDR3 loop: CASSQVQAGGRKDTQYF. CDR3 nucleotide sequence: TGCGCCAGCAGCCAAGTTCAGGCGGGGGGCCGTAAAGATACGCAGTATTTT.

This clone appeared once. In DNA form, the CDR3 reads TGCGCCAGCAGCGGTCAAGGAGGTGGCTACACCTTC. Translation gives CASSGQGGGYTF. The chain is built from TRBV4-3 and TRBJ1-2, with D hard to call. Germline CDR1 LGHNA, CDR2 YSLEER. The CDR3 consists of 12 residues. The ends were cut back, 5 bases at V and 7 bases at J, with 11 bases in the middle.

The chain combines TRBV5-1 with TRBJ2-1, with TRBD2 matching over 8 bases. Germline lookup yields CDR1 SGHRS and CDR2 YFSETQ. This CDR3 comprises 17 residues. V was pared by 4 bases and J by 3 bases, with 12 bases of the junction left unmatched. For the CDR3, the DNA is TGCGCCAGCAGCATCCTAGGAGCGGGGGATTTCTACAATGAGCAGTTCTTC. Translated: CASSILGAGDFYNEQFF.

V gene TRBV30 combines with J gene TRBJ1-5; 7 nucleotides agree with TRBD1. V shed 5 bases, J shed 2 bases, and the junction held 3 bases outside the gene matches. Germline V gene data show CDR1 as GTSNPN and CDR2 as SVGIG (reference sequence). CDR3 length: 13 amino acids. The CDR3 region is CAWRGQGNQPQHF. In nucleotides, the CDR3 is TGTGCCTGGCGCGGACAGGGCAATCAGCCCCAGCATTTT.

This chain links TRBV19 with TRBJ2-5, with a weak D call TRBD2 (5 bases). The CDR3 is 13 residues long. Germline CDR1 LNHDA, CDR2 SQIVND (reference sequence). V was cut by 4 bases and J by 5 bases, with 11 bases left in between. The CDR3 bases are TGTGCCAGTAGTAGGTACCGCGGGGAGACCCAGTACTTC. This encodes CASSRYRGETQYF.

This clone has only a few counts. V usage is TRBV28 and J usage is TRBJ2-2, with TRBD1 matching over 7 bases. The CDR3 is made up of 16 amino acids. Trimming took 7 bases from V and 0 from J; bases not matched to a gene: 8. Germline V gives CDR1 MDHEN, CDR2 SYDVKM. CDR3 sequence (DNA): TGTGCCAGCATCTCTTGGGGGACAGCGAACACCGGGGAGCTGTTTTTT. Its translation is CASISWGTANTGELFF.

V usage is TRBV9 and J usage is TRBJ2-6; 8 positions match TRBD2. The CDR3 consists of 17 residues. Germline values: CDR1 SGDLS, CDR2 YYNGEE. The V gene end was trimmed by 4 bases and the J gene end by 3 bases; junction bases not matched to a gene: 9. The DNA of the CDR3 is TGTGCCAGCAGCCTACGAGCGGGGGCGCTTGGGGCCAACGTCCTGACTTTC. Protein product: CASSLRAGALGANVLTF.

The CDR3 coding sequence is TGTGCCAGCAGCCTCCTAGGCATCTATCAGCCCCAGCATTTT. This encodes CASSLLGIYQPQHF. V gene TRBV7-2 combines with J gene TRBJ1-5; D not resolved. V lost 5 bases to trimming and J lost 5 bases, with 13 bases between them. The CDR3 extends over 14 amino acids. Germline lookup yields CDR1 SGHTA and CDR2 FQGNSA.

CDR3 DNA: TGTGCCAGTAGTATAGATGGGATGGTGAGGACAGGCCCAGGGACCTATGGCTACACCTTC. As protein: CASSIDGMVRTGPGTYGYTF. The rearrangement joins TRBV19 to TRBJ1-2, with 7 nucleotides matching TRBD1. V lost 0 bases, J lost 4 bases, and 20 bases stayed unmatched. The CDR3 runs to 20 residues. Germline-derived CDR1 and CDR2 are LNHDA and SQIVND (reference sequence).

The genes are TRBV12-3 or TRBV12-4 and TRBJ1-6, with a possible D match to TRBD1 (5 bases). V lost 7 bases and J lost 9, with 13 bases in between. The CDR3 has 13 amino acids. The CDR3: CASTLGGISPLHF. The CDR3 bases are TGTGCCAGCACCCTGGGGGGGATTTCACCCCTCCACTTT.

The J gene is TRBJ2-5, the V gene TRBV24-1; TRBD1 agrees at 8 bases. Trimming took 7 bases from V and 1 from J; bases not matched to a gene: 7. The CDR3 contains 15 residues. Germline V CDR1 and CDR2: KGHDR, SFDVKD. The CDR3 reads CATSTGTGRQETQYF. CDR3 nucleotide sequence: TGTGCCACCAGCACCGGGACAGGACGCCAAGAGACCCAGTACTTC.

The chain is built from TRBV2 and TRBJ2-1; 7 nucleotides align to TRBD1. Trimming cost V 7 bases and J 2 bases; bases outside gene matches: 5. From germline, CDR1 is SNHLY and CDR2 FYNNEI. The CDR3 is made up of 14 amino acids. The CDR3 sequence: CASKTTGTYNEQFF. The DNA of the CDR3 is TGTGCCAGCAAAACGACAGGGACCTACAATGAGCAGTTCTTC.

The chain is built from TRBV19 and TRBJ2-7; D gene ambiguous. Germline assignment: CDR1 LNHDA and CDR2 SQIVND (reference sequence). Trimming removed 6 bases from V and 2 bases from J, with 26 bases in between. The CDR3 has 18 amino acids. The CDR3 nucleotides read TGTGCCAGTAGCCCTAGATGGCCCGGAACCCCAACCCCCTACGAGCAGTACTTC. This sequence encodes CASSPRWPGTPTPYEQYF.

This chain's CDR3 is CASSRQAGSGGYTF. CDR3 in DNA: TGTGCCAGCAGCCGACAGGCGGGTTCGGGTGGCTACACCTTC. The rearrangement joins TRBV2 to TRBJ1-2, with a weak D call TRBD1 (6 bases). Germline CDR1 and CDR2: SNHLY and FYNNEI. V gave up 6 bases and J gave up 7 bases, with 18 bases separating them. This CDR3 spans 14 amino acids.

V gene TRBV27 combines with J gene TRBJ2-5, with a possible D match to TRBD2 (5 bases). Trimming took off 1 base at V and 8 bases at J, with 17 bases between the two ends. Germline CDR1 is MNHEY and CDR2 is SMNVEV (reference sequence). The CDR3 contains 15 residues. The CDR3 protein is CASSLFRTPEKTQYF. The CDR3 coding sequence is TGTGCCAGCAGTTTATTCCGGACTCCCGAAAAAACCCAGTACTTC.